The present TCR beta chain was sequenced within a study of early T cells in non-severe SARS-CoV-2 infection. Study-wide points: Using VDJdb, the matching emphasized anti-spike CD8 responses while missing private and CD4 specificities.

This clonotype has more than one count but fewer than ten. The antigen remains undetermined. TCRdb analysed the 5' RACE reads with MiXCR anew, one entry per CDR3 protein. Of about 76,000 distinct CDR3 sequences listed, roughly a sixth are singletons. The sequence derives from an adult who was a healthcare worker with PCR-confirmed SARS-CoV-2 infection or an uninfected control (not recorded which). Material for sequencing was whole blood.

The CDR3: CASSFWTGQSPLHF. In DNA form, the CDR3 reads TGTGCCAGCAGCTTTTGGACAGGGCAATCACCCCTCCACTTT. This chain uses TRBV5-6 with TRBJ1-6; TRBD1 aligns across 8 bases. Trimming cost V 2 bases and J 10 bases; bases outside gene matches: 5. This CDR3 spans 14 amino acids. In germline, CDR1 is SGHDT, CDR2 YYEEEE.